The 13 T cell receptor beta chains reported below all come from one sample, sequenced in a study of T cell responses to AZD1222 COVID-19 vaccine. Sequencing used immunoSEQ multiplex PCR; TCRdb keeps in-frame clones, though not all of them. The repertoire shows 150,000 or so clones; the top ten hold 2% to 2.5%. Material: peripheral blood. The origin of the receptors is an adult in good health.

CDR3 residues: CASRTLTEFNTEAFF. The CDR3 DNA reads TGTGCCAGTAGGACCCTTACAGAATTCAACACTGAAGCTTTCTTT. This chain connects TRBV19 to TRBJ1-1, with D unresolved. Germline V CDR1 and CDR2: LNHDA, SQIVND (reference sequence). The CDR3 is 15 amino acids. Trimming left V 6 bases short and J 2 bases short, with 16 bases between.

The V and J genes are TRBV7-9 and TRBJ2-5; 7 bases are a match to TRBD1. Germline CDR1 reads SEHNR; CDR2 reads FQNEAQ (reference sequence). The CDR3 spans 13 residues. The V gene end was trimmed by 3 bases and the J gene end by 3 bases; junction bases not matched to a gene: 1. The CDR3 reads CASSLTGKETQYF. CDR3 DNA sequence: TGTGCCAGCAGCTTGACAGGGAAAGAGACCCAGTACTTC.

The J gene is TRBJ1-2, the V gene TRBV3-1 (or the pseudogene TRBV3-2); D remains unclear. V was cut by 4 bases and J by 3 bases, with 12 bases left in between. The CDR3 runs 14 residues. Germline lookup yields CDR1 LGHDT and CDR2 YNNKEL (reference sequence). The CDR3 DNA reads TGTGCCAGCAGCCCGGGGATGGGTGACTATGGCTACACCTTC. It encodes CASSPGMGDYGYTF.

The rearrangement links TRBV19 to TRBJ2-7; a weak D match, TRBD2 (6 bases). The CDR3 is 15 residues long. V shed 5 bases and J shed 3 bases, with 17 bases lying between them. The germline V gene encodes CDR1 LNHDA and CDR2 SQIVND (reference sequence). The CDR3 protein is CASSSSGTGVYEQYF. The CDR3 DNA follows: TGTGCCAGTAGTTCCTCCGGGACTGGAGTCTACGAGCAGTACTTC.

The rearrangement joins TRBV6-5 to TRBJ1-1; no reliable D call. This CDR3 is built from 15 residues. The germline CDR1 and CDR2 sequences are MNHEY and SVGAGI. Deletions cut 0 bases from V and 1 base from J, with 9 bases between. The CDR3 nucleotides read TGTGCCAGCAGTTACTCTTGGGCGCCGAACACTGAAGCTTTCTTT. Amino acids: CASSYSWAPNTEAFF.

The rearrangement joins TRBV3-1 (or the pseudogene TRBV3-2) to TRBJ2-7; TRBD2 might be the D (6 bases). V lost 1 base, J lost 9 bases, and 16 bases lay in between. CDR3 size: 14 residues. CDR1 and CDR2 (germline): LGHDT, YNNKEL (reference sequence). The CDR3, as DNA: TGTGCCAGCAGCCAAGTACGGGACTCTGCCTGGCAGTACTTC. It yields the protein CASSQVRDSAWQYF.

CDR3: CASRGTSGGQETQYF. The DNA for the CDR3 is TGTGCCAGCAGGGGGACTAGCGGGGGTCAAGAGACCCAGTACTTC. The chain joins TRBV28 to TRBJ2-5; 14 bases fit TRBD2. After removal of 6 bases from V and 2 bases from J, the junction contained 2 bases not matched to a gene. In germline, CDR1 is MDHEN, CDR2 SYDVKM. The CDR3 consists of 15 residues.

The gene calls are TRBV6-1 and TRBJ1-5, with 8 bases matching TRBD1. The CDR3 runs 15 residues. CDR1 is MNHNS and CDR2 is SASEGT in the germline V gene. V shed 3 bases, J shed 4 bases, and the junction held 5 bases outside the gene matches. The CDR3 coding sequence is TGTGCCAGCAGTGACAGGGGGCTGGGTAATCAGCCCCAGCATTTT. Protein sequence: CASSDRGLGNQPQHF.

The CDR3 DNA sequence: TGCGCCAGCAGCTCTGACGCATCATTCGGGTCCTACAATGAGCAGTTCTTC. It is translated as CASSSDASFGSYNEQFF. The chain combines TRBV5-1 with TRBJ2-1; no firm D call. Trimming took off 3 bases at V and 1 base at J, with 17 bases between the two ends. Germline V CDR1 and CDR2: SGHRS, YFSETQ. The CDR3 is 17 amino acids.

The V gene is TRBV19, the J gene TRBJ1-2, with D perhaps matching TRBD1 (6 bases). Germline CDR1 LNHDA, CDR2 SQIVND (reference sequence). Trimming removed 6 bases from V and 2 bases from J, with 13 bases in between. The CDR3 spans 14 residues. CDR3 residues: CASRPPQGNYGYTF. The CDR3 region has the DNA TGTGCCAGTAGACCGCCCCAGGGGAACTATGGCTACACCTTC.

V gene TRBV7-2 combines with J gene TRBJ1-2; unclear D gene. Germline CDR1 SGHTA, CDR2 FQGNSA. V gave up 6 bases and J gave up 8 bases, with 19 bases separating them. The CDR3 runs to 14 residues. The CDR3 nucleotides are TGTGCCAGCAGAGCCCAGCGGACCCGAAGAGGCTACACCTTC. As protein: CASRAQRTRRGYTF.

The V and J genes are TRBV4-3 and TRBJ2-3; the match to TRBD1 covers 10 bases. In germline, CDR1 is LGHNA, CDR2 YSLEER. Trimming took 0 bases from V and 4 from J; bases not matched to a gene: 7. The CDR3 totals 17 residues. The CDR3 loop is CASSQEYGTGVPDTQYF. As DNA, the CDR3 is TGCGCCAGCAGCCAAGAATACGGGACAGGGGTTCCAGATACGCAGTATTTT.

Written as DNA, the CDR3 is TGTGCCAGCAGCGTAGCCCACAGGGAAGCTGGAAACACCATATATTTT. Protein: CASSVAHREAGNTIYF. This chain uses TRBV9 with TRBJ1-3, with D possibly being TRBD1 (6 bases). Germline V gene lookup returns CDR1 SGDLS and CDR2 YYNGEE. This CDR3 contains 16 residues. The germline V and J ends were trimmed by 0 bases and 2 bases, with 12 bases remaining between them. Complete variable domain (other parts from reference TRBV9 and TRBJ1-3): DSGVTQTPKHLITATGQRVTLRCSPRSGDLSVYWYQQSLDQGLQFLIQYYNGEERAKGNILERFSAQQFPDLHSELNLSSLELGDSALYFCASSVAHREAGNTIYFGEGSWLTVV.